This T cell receptor beta chain comes out of a study of cytotoxic CD8 clonotypes in ibrutinib-treated CLL. Study observations and caveats: Increased clonality at ibrutinib response gave way to a return toward baseline at progression. Clonality correlated strongly with circulating CD8+ T cells and exceeded age-matched healthy donors at baseline.

Here immunoSEQ multiplex PCR was the method, and the copy in TCRdb shows in-frame clones only, minus some. The table records approximately 120,000 clones, around 84% of them present only once. Deletions cut 1 base from V and 9 bases from J, with 7 bases between. Germline loops: CDR1 DFQATT, CDR2 SNEGSKA (reference sequence). This CDR3 is 10 amino acids long. In regard to this clone: Its antigen is still unknown.

The TCR comes from a human donor with chronic lymphocytic leukemia. The material sequenced was PBMCs, taken after 24 months of ibrutinib treatment. V gene TRBV20-1 combines with J gene TRBJ2-7; D is undetermined. In DNA, the CDR3 is TGCAGTGCTAGAGCCCCCCCGCAGTACTTC. It specifies CSARAPPQYF.